This TCR beta chain was obtained from a study of blood T cell repertoires in COVID-19. Study overall: Sites in the United States, Italy and Spain provided acute and convalescent COVID-19 samples. T cells, B-cell-depleted T cells, or PBMCs provided the cDNA or gDNA that served as material.

V gave up 2 bases and J gave up 6 bases, with 10 bases separating them. CDR3 size: 13 residues. Germline assignment: CDR1 MNHEY and CDR2 SVGAGI. In the original workflow: Using reference gene primer amplification, nucleated cell counts were estimated. The protocol was immunoSEQ multiplex PCR, while the TCRdb copy is restricted to in-frame clones and leaves out a portion. That table is the source of V, J and clone size, and D and trimming were worked out from the DNA. The sample shows 45,000 to 65,000 clones, more than 80% of them seen only once. The sample taken for sequencing was peripheral blood. The origin of this receptor is a human donor in a cohort sampled during active COVID-19. The V call is TRBV6-5, the J call TRBJ1-2; a weak D match, TRBD1 (5 bases). The DNA for the CDR3 is TGTGCCAGCAGTTACGGCAGGGCCGATGGCTACACCTTC. It is translated as CASSYGRADGYTF.